This T cell receptor beta chain was observed in a study of beta chain features in type 1 diabetes. Whole-study context: Examined across all samples were about 110,000,000 sorted cells. Notes on the study in general: Within each of all four CD4+ subsets, Type 1 diabetes patients had TCRB CDR3s that were moderately but significantly shorter.

This CDR3 is built from 15 residues. V was shortened by 1 base and J by 2 bases, with 12 bases between the two germline ends. CDR1 and CDR2 from the germline V gene are SEHNR and FQNEAQ (reference sequence). TCRB transcripts that were expressed got sequenced, as all of the isolated RNA had been reverse transcribed. The table came from immunoSEQ multiplex PCR; TCRdb's copy has only in-frame clones and leaves some out. The sample includes 300,000 to 350,000 clones, roughly 8.8% of them seen just once. A few counts support this clone. What it binds is not known. The chain employs TRBV7-9 and TRBJ2-7, with D possibly being TRBD1 (5 bases). The origin of this receptor is a man between 25 and 39 years old with type 1 diabetes. Sequenced: central memory CD4+ T cells from blood. CDR3 sequence: CASSLGQSPAYEQYF. In DNA form, the CDR3 reads TGTGCCAGCAGCTTAGGACAGTCACCAGCCTACGAGCAGTACTTC. The variable domain in full, with the rest retrieved from reference TRBV7-9 and TRBJ2-7, is DTGVSQNPRHKITKRGQNVTFRCDPISEHNRLYWYRQTLGQGPEFLTYFQNEAQLEKSRLLSDRFSAERPKGSFSTLEIQRTEQGDSAMYLCASSLGQSPAYEQYFGPGTRLTVT.